The rows below give T cell receptor beta chains drawn from one sample of a study of early stage breast cancer tumors. TCRdb's table, derived via immunoSEQ multiplex PCR, lists solely in-frame clones and lacks some. The top ten clones hold 7.2% of a sample with 39,000 or so clones, about two thirds of them seen once. Input material: blood. These receptors all stem from a person aged 45-60 years with breast cancer. Each CDR3 is given with its conserved first and last residue. A D gene is named only where the DNA matches it firmly. Not all rows give a size; the values are once, few, many and, for expanded clones, a class.

TRBJ2-2 | 14 | . | TRBV7-2 | . | CASELGGRLGELFF | TGTGCCAGCGAGTTAGGGGGACGGCTCGGGGAGCTGTTTTTT
TRBJ2-1 | 14 | . | TRBV7-6 | . | CASTLQGLYNEQFF | TGTGCCAGCACTTTACAGGGTCTCTACAATGAGCAGTTCTTC
TRBJ2-3 | 14 | . | TRBV2 | TRBD2 | CASSAATSADTQYF | TGTGCCAGCAGTGCCGCGACTAGCGCCGATACGCAGTATTTT
TRBJ2-5 | 11 | . | TRBV12-5 | . | CASGGERTQYF | TGTGCTAGTGGGGGAGAGCGGACCCAGTACTTC
TRBJ1-5 | 15 | . | TRBV5-1 | . | CASSLEGHTNQPQHF | TGCGCCAGCAGCTTGGAGGGACATACCAATCAGCCCCAGCATTTT
TRBJ2-2 | 15 | . | TRBV18 | . | CASSPTVVNTGELFF | TGTGCCAGCTCCCCGACAGTGGTGAACACCGGGGAGCTGTTTTTT
TRBJ2-7 | 13 | . | TRBV6-1 | TRBD2 | CASSEREREQQYF | TGTGCCAGCAGTGAGAGGGAGCGGGAGCAGCAGTACTTC
TRBJ2-1 | 16 | . | TRBV6-5 | . | CASSYGAALSYNEQFF | TGTGCCAGCAGTTATGGGGCAGCCCTCTCCTACAATGAGCAGTTCTTC
TRBJ1-3 | 17 | . | TRBV27 | . | CASSFLIRTDSGNTIYF | TGTGCCAGCAGTTTTCTGATCCGGACAGACTCTGGAAACACCATATATTTT
TRBJ1-1 | 13 | . | TRBV18 | . | CASSPDLNTEAFF | TGTGCCAGCTCACCAGACTTGAACACTGAAGCTTTCTTT
TRBJ2-1 | 17 | . | TRBV5-4 | TRBD2 | CASSLGGSSGTLNEQFF | TGTGCCAGCAGCTTGGGTGGCTCTAGCGGGACCCTCAATGAGCAGTTCTTC
TRBJ2-5 | 12 | . | TRBV28 | . | CASSPGKGTQYF | TGTGCCAGCAGTCCGGGAAAAGGGACCCAGTACTTC
TRBJ2-1 | 17 | . | TRBV5-4 | TRBD2 | CASSLDGTSGGYNEQFF | TGTGCCAGCAGCTTGGACGGGACTAGCGGGGGGTACAATGAGCAGTTCTTC
TRBJ2-7 | 17 | many | TRBV5-1 | TRBD2 | CASSLTSSGSDLGEQYF | TGCGCCAGCAGCTTGACTTCTAGCGGGAGTGATCTCGGGGAGCAGTACTTC
TRBJ2-1 | 14 | . | TRBV9 | . | CASSVADNDNEQFF | TGTGCCAGCAGCGTAGCGGACAACGACAATGAGCAGTTCTTC
TRBJ2-3 | 14 | . | TRBV5-6 | TRBD2 | CASSFTATSGEVYF | TGTGCCAGCAGCTTCACCGCTACTAGCGGTGAGGTGTATTTT
TRBJ2-1 | 13 | . | TRBV2 | TRBD2 | CASKLAGFNEQFF | TGTGCCAGCAAACTAGCGGGATTTAATGAGCAGTTCTTC
TRBJ1-2 | 13 | . | TRBV29-1 | . | CSVGVGAPPGYTF | TGCAGCGTTGGTGTAGGGGCGCCTCCTGGCTACACCTTC
TRBJ1-1 | 15 | . | TRBV7-9 | . | CASSFPYGLSTEAFF | TGTGCCAGCAGCTTCCCTTACGGACTTAGCACTGAAGCTTTCTTT
TRBJ1-5 | 13 | . | TRBV6-4 | . | CASNRGLNQPQHF | TGTGCCAGCAATAGGGGCCTCAATCAGCCCCAGCATTTT
TRBJ2-1 | 13 | . | TRBV6-5 | . | CASSPDRDYEQFF | TGTGCCAGCAGCCCCGACAGGGACTATGAGCAGTTCTTC
TRBJ1-4 | 16 | . | TRBV27 | . | CASSSTHGTRREKLFF | TGTGCCAGCAGTTCAACCCATGGGACAAGGCGTGAAAAACTGTTTTTT
TRBJ2-7 | 18 | . | TRBV11-3 | . | CASSLEKVGGRGSYEQYF | TGTGCCAGCAGCTTAGAAAAGGTCGGGGGTCGGGGCTCCTACGAGCAGTACTTC
TRBJ2-3 | 12 | . | TRBV7-8 | . | CASSLWADTQYF | TGTGCCAGCAGTTTGTGGGCGGATACGCAGTATTTT
TRBJ2-3 | 14 | . | TRBV19 | . | CASSQRENQDTQYF | TGTGCCAGTAGTCAACGGGAGAACCAAGATACGCAGTATTTT
TRBJ2-6 | 18 | . | TRBV7-9 | TRBD1 | CASSLWGQGAGGANVLTF | TGTGCCAGCAGCTTATGGGGACAGGGGGCAGGAGGGGCCAACGTCCTGACTTTC
TRBJ1-3 | 16 | once | TRBV5-4 | TRBD1 | CASSLPGQVSGNTIYF | TGTGCCAGCAGCTTGCCGGGACAGGTCTCTGGAAACACCATATATTTT
TRBJ2-1 | 15 | . | TRBV11-2 | . | CASTQAQASRHEQFF | TGTGCCAGCACCCAAGCCCAAGCTAGCCGACATGAGCAGTTCTTC
TRBJ1-5 | 16 | few | TRBV6-6 | . | CASSWGESNSNQPQHF | TGTGCCAGCAGCTGGGGAGAAAGTAATAGCAATCAGCCCCAGCATTTT
TRBJ2-5 | 17 | . | TRBV7-2 | TRBD2 | CASSQLKRGGLGETQYF | TGTGCCAGCAGCCAACTTAAGCGGGGGGGCCTTGGAGAGACCCAGTACTTC
TRBJ2-2 | 14 | few | TRBV2 | TRBD2 | CASSVGLQAGELFF | TGTGCCAGCAGTGTGGGACTACAGGCGGGGGAGCTGTTTTTT
TRBJ2-5 | 15 | . | TRBV5-1 | . | CASSTGTGVRETQYF | TGCGCCAGCAGCACCGGCACGGGAGTCAGAGAGACCCAGTACTTC
TRBJ1-5 | 12 | few | TRBV7-9 | . | CASSYGREPQHF | TGTGCCAGCAGCTACGGGCGGGAGCCCCAGCATTTT
TRBJ2-3 | 15 | . | TRBV11-2 | TRBD1 | CASSPWTGGTDTQYF | TGTGCCAGCAGCCCCTGGACAGGGGGCACAGATACGCAGTATTTT
TRBJ2-1 | 16 | . | TRBV4-3 | TRBD1 | CASSQGLTGGLDEQFF | TGCGCCAGCAGCCAGGGGCTGACAGGGGGCTTGGATGAGCAGTTCTTC
TRBJ2-5 | 15 | . | TRBV5-5 | TRBD1 | CASSVTKTGQETQYF | TGTGCCAGCAGCGTGACCAAGACAGGGCAAGAGACCCAGTACTTC
TRBJ1-1 | 14 | . | TRBV19 | TRBD1 | CASRRTGFSPEAFF | TGTGCCAGTAGGAGGACAGGGTTTTCACCTGAAGCTTTCTTT
TRBJ2-1 | 17 | . | TRBV4-1 | TRBD2 | CASSQEGSGRVWDEQFF | TGCGCCAGCAGCCAAGAGGGTAGCGGGAGGGTCTGGGATGAGCAGTTCTTC
TRBJ1-4 | 14 | . | TRBV11-3 | . | CASSIGTPAKKLFF | TGTGCCAGCAGCATTGGGACACCGGCGAAAAAACTGTTTTTT
TRBJ2-3 | 16 | . | TRBV19 | . | CASSIVQGRSTDTQYF | TGTGCCAGTAGTATAGTGCAGGGTCGTAGCACAGATACGCAGTATTTT
TRBJ2-1 | 17 | . | TRBV4-1 | TRBD2 | CASSHETSGSSYNEQFF | TGCGCCAGCAGCCACGAGACTAGCGGGAGCTCCTACAATGAGCAGTTCTTC
TRBJ2-7 | 15 | . | TRBV13 | TRBD1 | CASSHTGGSFHEQYF | TGTGCCAGCAGCCATACAGGGGGCTCTTTCCACGAGCAGTACTTC
TRBJ1-1 | 13 | . | TRBV5-1 | . | CASRLQPNTEAFF | TGCGCCAGCAGATTACAGCCAAACACTGAAGCTTTCTTT
TRBJ1-5 | 14 | few | TRBV11-3 | . | CASSKPGDSQPQHF | TGTGCCAGCAGCAAACCAGGGGATTCTCAGCCCCAGCATTTT
TRBJ2-1 | 15 | . | TRBV9 | TRBD1 | CASSTGTGRFNEQFF | TGTGCCAGCAGCACCGGGACAGGTCGGTTTAATGAGCAGTTCTTC